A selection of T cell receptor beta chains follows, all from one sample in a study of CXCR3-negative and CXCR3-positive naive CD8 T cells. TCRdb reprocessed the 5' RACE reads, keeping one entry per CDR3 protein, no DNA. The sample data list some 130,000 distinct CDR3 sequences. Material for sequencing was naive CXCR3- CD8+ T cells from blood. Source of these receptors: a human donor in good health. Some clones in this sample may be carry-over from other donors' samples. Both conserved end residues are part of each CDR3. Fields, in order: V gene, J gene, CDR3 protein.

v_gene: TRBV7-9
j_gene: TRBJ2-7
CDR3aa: CASTRGNEQYF

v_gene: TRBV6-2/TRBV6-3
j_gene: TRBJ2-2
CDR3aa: CASKHPGLADNGELFF

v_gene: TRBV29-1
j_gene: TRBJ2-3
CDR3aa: CSVEPTGVHTDTQYF

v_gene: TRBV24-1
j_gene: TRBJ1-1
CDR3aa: CATSEPLPNTEAFF

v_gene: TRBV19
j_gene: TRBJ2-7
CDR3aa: CASSGEPGAPADYEEQYF

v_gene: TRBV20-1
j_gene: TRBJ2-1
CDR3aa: CSARGVLAGNNEQFF

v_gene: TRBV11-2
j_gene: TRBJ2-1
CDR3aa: CASERTSGNNEQFF

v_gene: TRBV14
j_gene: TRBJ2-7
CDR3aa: CASSPGTGSWEQYF

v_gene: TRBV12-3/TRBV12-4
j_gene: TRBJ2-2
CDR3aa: CASSSTGGTGELFF

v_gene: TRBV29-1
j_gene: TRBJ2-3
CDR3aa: CSVEEARGTFTDTQYF

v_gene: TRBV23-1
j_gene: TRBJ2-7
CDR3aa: CASTHFEGQDSSYEQYF

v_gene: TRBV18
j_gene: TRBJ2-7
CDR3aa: CASSPQVQRDYEQYF

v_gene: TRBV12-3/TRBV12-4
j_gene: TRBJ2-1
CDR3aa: CASSPTGRNEQFF

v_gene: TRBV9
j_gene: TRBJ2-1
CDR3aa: CASSVVSDMGYNEQFF

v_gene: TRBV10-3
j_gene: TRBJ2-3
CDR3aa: CAISEGFFRGLADTQYF

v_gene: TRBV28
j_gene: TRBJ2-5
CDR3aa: CASSLGLARETQYF

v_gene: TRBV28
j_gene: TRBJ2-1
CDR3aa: CASSFGVYNEQFF

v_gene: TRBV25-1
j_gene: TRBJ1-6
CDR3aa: CASSDSDGNSPLHF

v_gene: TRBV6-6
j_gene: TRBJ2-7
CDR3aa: CASSYRPGDEQYF

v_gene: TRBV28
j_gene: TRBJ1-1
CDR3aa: CASSSRPGVTEAFF

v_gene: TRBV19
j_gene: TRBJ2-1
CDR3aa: CASSIDRGNEQFF

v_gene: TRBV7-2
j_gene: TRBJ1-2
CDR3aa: CASSANIRRDLPYYGYTF

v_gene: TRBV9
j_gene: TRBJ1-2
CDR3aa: CASSVGKGGGFDGYTF

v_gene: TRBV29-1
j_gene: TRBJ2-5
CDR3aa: CSVIWTGGETQYF

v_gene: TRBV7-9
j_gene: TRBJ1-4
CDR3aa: CASSFGGSLGEKLFF

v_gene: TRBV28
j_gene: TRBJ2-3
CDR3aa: CASNQGLAGGRVTDTQYF

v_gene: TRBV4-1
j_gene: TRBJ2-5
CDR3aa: CASSKTGTAYQETQYF

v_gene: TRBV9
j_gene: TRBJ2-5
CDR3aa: CASSARTSWEETQYF

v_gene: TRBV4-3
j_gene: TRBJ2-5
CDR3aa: CASSQDRTSRETQYF

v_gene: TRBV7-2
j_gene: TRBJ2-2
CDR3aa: CASSTNTGELFF

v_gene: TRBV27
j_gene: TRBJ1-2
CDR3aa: CASRRGQRDGYTF

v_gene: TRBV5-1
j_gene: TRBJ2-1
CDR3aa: CASSVNLGVGNEQFF

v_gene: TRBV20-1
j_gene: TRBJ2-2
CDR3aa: CSTRTGGGITGELFF

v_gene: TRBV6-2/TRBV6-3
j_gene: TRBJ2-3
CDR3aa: CASSYSSGRLGGTDTQYF

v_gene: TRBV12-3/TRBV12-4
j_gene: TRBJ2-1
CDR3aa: CASSPGTSGGGSSYNEQFF

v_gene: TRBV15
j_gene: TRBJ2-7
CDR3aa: CATSSGDSSYEQYF

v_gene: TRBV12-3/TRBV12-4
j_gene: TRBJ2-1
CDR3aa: CASSLTESSYNEQFF

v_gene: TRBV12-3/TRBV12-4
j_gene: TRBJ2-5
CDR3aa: CASSRLPVQETQYF

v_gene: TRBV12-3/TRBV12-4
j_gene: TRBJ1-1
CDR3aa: CASRGQMNTEAFF

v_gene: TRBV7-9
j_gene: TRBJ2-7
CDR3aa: CASSPPPGTSGRAFEQYF

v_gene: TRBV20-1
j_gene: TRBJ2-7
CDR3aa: CSASDLAGETYEQYF

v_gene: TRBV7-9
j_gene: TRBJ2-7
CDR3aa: CASSTGTSIYEQYF

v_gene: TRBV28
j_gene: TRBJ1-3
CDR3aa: CASRKDPGTGFGNTIYF

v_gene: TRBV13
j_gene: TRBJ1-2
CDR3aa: CASSQTGTGIYGYTF

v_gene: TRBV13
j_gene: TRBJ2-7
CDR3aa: CASRTRTSGGYEQYF